The entry below gives a single T cell receptor beta chain sequence along with its context. Sequenced by immunoSEQ multiplex PCR; TCRdb stores in-frame clones only, minus some. The table includes about 2.5 million clones, 85% to 95% detected once. With V trimmed by 9 bases and J by 4 bases, 17 bases remained unmatched. Germline-derived CDR1 and CDR2 are LNHDA and SQIVND (reference sequence). This CDR3 has 17 residues. This sample was included in a study of shared clonotypes between healthy human individuals. The chain recombines TRBV19 with TRBJ1-1; TRBD1 aligns across 10 bases. The TCR originated in a man between 18 and 35 years old in good health. Some clones in this sample may be carry-over from other donors' samples. Sample: naive CD4+ T cells from PBMCs. Subset specified: CD45RA+ positively selected. CDR3 amino acids: CASSRNPTGGVTTEAFF. The CDR3 nucleotides are TGTGCCAGCAGCCGGAACCCGACAGGGGGCGTAACCACTGAAGCTTTCTTT.